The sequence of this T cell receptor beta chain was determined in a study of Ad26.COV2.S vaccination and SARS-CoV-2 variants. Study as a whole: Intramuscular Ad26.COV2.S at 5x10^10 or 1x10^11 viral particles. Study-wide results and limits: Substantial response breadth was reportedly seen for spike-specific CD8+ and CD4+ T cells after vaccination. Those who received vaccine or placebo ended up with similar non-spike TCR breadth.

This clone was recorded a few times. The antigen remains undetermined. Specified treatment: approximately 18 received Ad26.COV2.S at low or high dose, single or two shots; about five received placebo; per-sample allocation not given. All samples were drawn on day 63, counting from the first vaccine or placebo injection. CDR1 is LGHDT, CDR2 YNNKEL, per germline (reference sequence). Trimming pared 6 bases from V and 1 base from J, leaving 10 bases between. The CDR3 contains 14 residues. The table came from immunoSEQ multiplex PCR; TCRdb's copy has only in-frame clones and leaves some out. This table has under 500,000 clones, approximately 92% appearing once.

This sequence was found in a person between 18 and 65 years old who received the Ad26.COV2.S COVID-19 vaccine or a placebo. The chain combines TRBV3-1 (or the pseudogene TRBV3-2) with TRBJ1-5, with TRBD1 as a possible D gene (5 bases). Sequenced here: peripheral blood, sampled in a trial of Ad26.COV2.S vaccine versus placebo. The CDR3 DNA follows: TGTGCCAGCAGTGGTCACAGGAGCAATCAGCCCCAGCATTTT. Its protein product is CASSGHRSNQPQHF.